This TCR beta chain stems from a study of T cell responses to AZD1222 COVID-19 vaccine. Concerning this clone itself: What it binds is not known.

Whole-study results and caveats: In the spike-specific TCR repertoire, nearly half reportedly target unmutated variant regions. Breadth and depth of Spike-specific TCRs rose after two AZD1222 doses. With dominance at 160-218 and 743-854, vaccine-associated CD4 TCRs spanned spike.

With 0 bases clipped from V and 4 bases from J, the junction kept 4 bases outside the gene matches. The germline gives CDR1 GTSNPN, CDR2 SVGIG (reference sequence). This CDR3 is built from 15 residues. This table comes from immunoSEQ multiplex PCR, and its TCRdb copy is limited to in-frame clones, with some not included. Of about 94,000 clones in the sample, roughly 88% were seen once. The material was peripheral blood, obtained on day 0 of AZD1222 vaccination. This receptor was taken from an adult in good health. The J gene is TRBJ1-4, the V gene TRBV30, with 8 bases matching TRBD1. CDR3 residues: CAWSVQGALNEKLFF. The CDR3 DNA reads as TGTGCCTGGAGTGTCCAGGGGGCACTTAATGAAAAACTGTTTTTT.